This TCR beta chain was sequenced during a study of blood T cell repertoires in COVID-19. V gave up 2 bases and J gave up 6 bases, with 10 bases separating them. Per the germline V gene, CDR1 is LNHDA and CDR2 is SQIVND (reference sequence). The CDR3 contains 14 residues. Sequencing used immunoSEQ multiplex PCR; TCRdb keeps in-frame clones, though not all of them. The data hold hundreds of thousands of clones, with around four fifths observed a single time. The V gene is TRBV19, the J gene TRBJ1-4; TRBD1 might be the D (5 bases). This TCR came from a woman in her thirties or forties with active or convalescent COVID-19. Sequencing was performed on peripheral blood. The DNA for the CDR3 is TGTGCCAGTAGTATACCAGGGCTGGATGAAAAACTGTTTTTT. Its protein product is CASSIPGLDEKLFF.